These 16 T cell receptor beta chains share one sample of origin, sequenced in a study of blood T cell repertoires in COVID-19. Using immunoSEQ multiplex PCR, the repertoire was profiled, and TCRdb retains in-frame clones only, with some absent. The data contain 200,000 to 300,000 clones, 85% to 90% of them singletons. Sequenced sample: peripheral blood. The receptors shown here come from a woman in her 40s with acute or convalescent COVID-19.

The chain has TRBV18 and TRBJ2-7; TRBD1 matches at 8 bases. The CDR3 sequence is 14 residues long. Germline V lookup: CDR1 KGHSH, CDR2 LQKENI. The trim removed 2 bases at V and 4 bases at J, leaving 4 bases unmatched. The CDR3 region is CASSPADRGYEQYV. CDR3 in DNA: TGTGCCAGCTCACCAGCAGACAGGGGATACGAGCAGTACGTC.

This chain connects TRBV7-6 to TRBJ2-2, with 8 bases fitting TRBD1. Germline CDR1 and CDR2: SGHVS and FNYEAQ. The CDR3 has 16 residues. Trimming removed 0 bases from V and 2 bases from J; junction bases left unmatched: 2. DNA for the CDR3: TGTGCCAGCAGCTTAGCCAGGGGGCTTAACACCGGGGAGCTGTTTTTT. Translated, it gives CASSLARGLNTGELFF.

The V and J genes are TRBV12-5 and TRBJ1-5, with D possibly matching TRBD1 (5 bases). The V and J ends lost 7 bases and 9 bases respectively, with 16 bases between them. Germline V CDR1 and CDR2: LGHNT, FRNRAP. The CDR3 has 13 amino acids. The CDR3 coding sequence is TGTGCTAGTGCCCAGGAGGGGCCGCGGCCCCAGCATTTT. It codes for CASAQEGPRPQHF.

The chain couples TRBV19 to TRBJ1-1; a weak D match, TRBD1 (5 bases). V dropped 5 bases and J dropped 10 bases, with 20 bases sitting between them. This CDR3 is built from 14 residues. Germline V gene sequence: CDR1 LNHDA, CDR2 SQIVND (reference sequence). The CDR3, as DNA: TGTGCCAGTAGTCGAGGCGGGGACGGTGGGCGAGCTTTCTTT. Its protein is CASSRGGDGGRAFF.

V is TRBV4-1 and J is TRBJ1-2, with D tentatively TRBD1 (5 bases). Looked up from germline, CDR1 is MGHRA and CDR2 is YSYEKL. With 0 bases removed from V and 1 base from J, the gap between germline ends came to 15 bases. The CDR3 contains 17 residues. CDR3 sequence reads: CASSQDGGGRVNYGYTF. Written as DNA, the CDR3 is TGCGCCAGCAGCCAAGATGGGGGGGGTAGGGTTAACTATGGCTACACCTTC.

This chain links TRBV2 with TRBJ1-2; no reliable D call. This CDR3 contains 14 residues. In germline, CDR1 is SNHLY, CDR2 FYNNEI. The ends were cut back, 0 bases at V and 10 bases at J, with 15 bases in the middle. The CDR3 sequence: CASSEAREAYYYTF. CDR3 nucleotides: TGTGCCAGCAGTGAAGCGCGTGAGGCCTACTACTACACCTTC.

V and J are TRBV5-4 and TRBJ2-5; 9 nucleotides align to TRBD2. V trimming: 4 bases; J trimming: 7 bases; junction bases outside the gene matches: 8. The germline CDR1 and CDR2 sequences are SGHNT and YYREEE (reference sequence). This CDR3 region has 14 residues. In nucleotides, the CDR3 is TGTGCCAGCAGCCATAGCGGGGGAGTTAGGACCCAGTACTTC. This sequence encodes CASSHSGGVRTQYF.

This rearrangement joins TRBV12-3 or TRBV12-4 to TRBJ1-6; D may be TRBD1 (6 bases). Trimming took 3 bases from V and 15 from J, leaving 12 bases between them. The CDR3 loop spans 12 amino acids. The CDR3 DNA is TGTGCCAGCAGTTTCGGAGGGGGGGACCTCCACTTT. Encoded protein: CASSFGGGDLHF.

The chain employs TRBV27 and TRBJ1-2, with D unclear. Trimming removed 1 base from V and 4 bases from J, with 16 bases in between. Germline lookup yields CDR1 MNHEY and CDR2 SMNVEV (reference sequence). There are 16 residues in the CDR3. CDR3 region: CASSLLGGHHPYGYTF. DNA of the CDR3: TGTGCCAGCAGTTTATTGGGAGGCCACCACCCCTATGGCTACACCTTC.

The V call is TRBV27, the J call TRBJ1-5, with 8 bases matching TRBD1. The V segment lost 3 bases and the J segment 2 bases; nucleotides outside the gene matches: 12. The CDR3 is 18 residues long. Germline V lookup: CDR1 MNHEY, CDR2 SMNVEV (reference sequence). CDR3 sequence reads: CASSLGWTGKGGNQPQHF. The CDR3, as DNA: TGTGCCAGCAGTTTGGGGTGGACAGGGAAGGGTGGCAATCAGCCCCAGCATTTT.

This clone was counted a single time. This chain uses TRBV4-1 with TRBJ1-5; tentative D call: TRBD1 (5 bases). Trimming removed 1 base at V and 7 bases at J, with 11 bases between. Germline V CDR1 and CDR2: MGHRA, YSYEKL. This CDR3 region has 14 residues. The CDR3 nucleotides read TGCGCCAGCAGCCAAGTTTCCGGGGGGCAGCCCCAGCATTTT. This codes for CASSQVSGGQPQHF.

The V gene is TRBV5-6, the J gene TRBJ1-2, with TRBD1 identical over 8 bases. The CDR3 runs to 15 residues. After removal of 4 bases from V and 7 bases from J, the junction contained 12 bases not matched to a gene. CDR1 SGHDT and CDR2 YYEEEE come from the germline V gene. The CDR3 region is CASSTTRTGTFGYTF. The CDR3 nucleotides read TGTGCCAGCAGCACGACCCGGACAGGGACTTTTGGCTACACCTTC.

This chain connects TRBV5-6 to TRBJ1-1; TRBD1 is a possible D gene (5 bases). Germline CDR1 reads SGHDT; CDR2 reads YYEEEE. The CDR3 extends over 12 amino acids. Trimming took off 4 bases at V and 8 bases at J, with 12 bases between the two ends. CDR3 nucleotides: TGTGCCAGCAGCGCTGGGGGGATAGAAGCTTTCTTT. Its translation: CASSAGGIEAFF.

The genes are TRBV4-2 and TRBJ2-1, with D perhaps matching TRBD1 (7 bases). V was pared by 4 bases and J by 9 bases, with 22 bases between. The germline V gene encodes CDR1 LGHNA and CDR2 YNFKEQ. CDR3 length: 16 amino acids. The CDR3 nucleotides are TGTGCCAGCAGCCCCCCGCAGGGGGGCCGGGTGGGTGAGCAGTTCTTC. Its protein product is CASSPPQGGRVGEQFF.

The CDR3 protein is CASSPRRTSGDTDTQYF. The CDR3 DNA reads as TGTGCCAGCAGCCCGCGCCGGACTAGCGGGGACACAGATACGCAGTATTTT. The rearrangement links TRBV7-3 to TRBJ2-3; TRBD2 agrees at 12 bases. This CDR3 comprises 17 residues. With V trimmed by 5 bases and J by 2 bases, 8 bases remained unmatched. CDR1 and CDR2 from the germline V gene are SGHTA and FQGTGA.

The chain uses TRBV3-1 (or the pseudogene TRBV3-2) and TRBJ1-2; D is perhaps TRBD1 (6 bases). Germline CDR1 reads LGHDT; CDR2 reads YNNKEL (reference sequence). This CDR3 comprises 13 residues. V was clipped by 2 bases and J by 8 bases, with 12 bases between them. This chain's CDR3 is CASSQRGGPGYTF. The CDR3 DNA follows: TGTGCCAGCAGCCAAAGGGGGGGCCCGGGCTACACCTTC.